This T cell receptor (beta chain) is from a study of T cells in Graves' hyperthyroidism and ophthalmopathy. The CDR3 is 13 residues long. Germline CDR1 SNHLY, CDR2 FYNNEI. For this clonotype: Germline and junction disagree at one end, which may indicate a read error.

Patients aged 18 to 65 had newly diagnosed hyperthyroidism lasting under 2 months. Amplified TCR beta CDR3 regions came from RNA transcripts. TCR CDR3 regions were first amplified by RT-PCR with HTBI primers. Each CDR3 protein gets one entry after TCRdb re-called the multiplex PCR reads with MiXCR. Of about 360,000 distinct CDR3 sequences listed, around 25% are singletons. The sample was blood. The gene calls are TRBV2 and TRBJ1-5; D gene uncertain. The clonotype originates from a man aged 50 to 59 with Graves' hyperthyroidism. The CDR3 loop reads CAISGTGNQPQHF. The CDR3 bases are TGTGCCATCAGTGGCACGGGAAATCAGCCCCAGCATTTT.